The rows below give T cell receptor beta chains drawn from one sample of a study of shared clonotypes between healthy human individuals. Sequenced by immunoSEQ multiplex PCR; TCRdb stores in-frame clones only, minus some. In the table there are almost 700,000 clones, 92% of which are singletons. The sequenced material came from naive CD8+ T cells sorted from blood. These TCRs come from a man younger than 45 in good health. CDR3s include the opening cysteine and the closing phenylalanine or tryptophan. The D gene is left open where the match is weak. Not all rows give a size; the values are once, few, many and, for expanded clones, a class.

abundance,d_gene,v_gene,j_gene,CDR3aa,CDR3nt
once,-,TRBV19,TRBJ2-2,CASSILGVNTGELFF,TGTGCCAGTAGTATTTTAGGGGTCAACACCGGGGAGCTGTTTTTT
-,TRBD2,TRBV10-1,TRBJ2-7,CASSSFSASGSGDEQYF,TGCGCCAGCAGTTCTTTTTCCGCTAGCGGGAGCGGAGACGAGCAGTACTTC
-,TRBD1,TRBV6-1,TRBJ2-3,CASSFRQGVTDTQYF,TGTGCCAGCAGTTTTCGACAGGGGGTCACAGATACGCAGTATTTT
-,-,TRBV7-6,TRBJ2-1,CASSLAGRLEQFF,TGTGCCAGCAGCTTAGCGGGGCGGCTTGAGCAGTTCTTC
-,-,TRBV21-1,TRBJ1-5,CASSFPLCSGGVNQPQHF,TGTGCCAGCAGCTTTCCCCTCTGCTCGGGGGGAGTCAATCAGCCCCAGCATTTT
once,TRBD2,TRBV29-1,TRBJ2-7,CSVGGSYEQYF,TGCAGCGTGGGGGGGTCCTACGAGCAGTACTTC
-,TRBD1,TRBV18,TRBJ1-5,CASSRKMTGYNQPQHF,TGTGCCAGCTCACGGAAAATGACAGGGTACAATCAGCCCCAGCATTTT
-,TRBD1,TRBV10-3,TRBJ1-5,CAIRETGENQPQHF,TGTGCCATCAGAGAGACAGGGGAGAATCAGCCCCAGCATTTT
-,TRBD2,TRBV5-4,TRBJ2-1,CASSWSGLAGVNEQFF,TGTGCCAGCAGTTGGTCGGGACTAGCGGGAGTAAATGAGCAGTTCTTC
once,TRBD1,TRBV5-6,TRBJ1-5,CASSLTGVYSNQPQHF,TGTGCCAGCAGCTTGACAGGGGTCTATAGCAATCAGCCCCAGCATTTT
-,-,TRBV6-1,TRBJ1-5,CASSQGLGSGQPQHF,TGTGCCAGCAGCCAAGGGCTGGGCAGCGGTCAGCCCCAGCATTTT
-,-,TRBV5-6,TRBJ2-2,CASSFPSAGELFF,TGTGCCAGCAGCTTCCCTAGCGCCGGGGAGCTGTTTTTT
-,TRBD2,TRBV7-2,TRBJ2-3,CASSSPPGAGGPGDTQYF,TGTGCCAGCAGCTCCCCCCCGGGGGCGGGAGGGCCCGGAGATACGCAGTATTTT
-,TRBD2,TRBV7-2,TRBJ2-7,CASSLWTSGNLYEQYF,TGTGCCAGCAGCCTTTGGACTAGCGGGAACCTCTACGAGCAGTACTTC
few,TRBD1,TRBV4-1,TRBJ2-3,CASSLASRDRGTDTQYF,TGCGCCAGCAGCCTCGCTTCCCGGGACAGGGGCACAGATACGCAGTATTTT
-,-,TRBV7-2,TRBJ2-7,CASSLGTYEQYF,TGTGCTAGCAGCTTAGGCACTTACGAGCAGTACTTC
-,-,TRBV7-3,TRBJ2-3,CASSLGSTDTQYF,TGTGCCAGCAGCTTAGGTAGCACAGATACGCAGTATTTT
-,-,TRBV7-9,TRBJ2-7,CASSQGRSYEQYF,TGTGCCAGCAGCCAGGGACGGTCCTACGAGCAGTACTTC
once,-,TRBV4-3,TRBJ2-7,CASSQDLHGTEEGGHKDEQYF,TGCGCCAGCAGCCAAGATTTGCACGGGACGGAAGAGGGGGGGCATAAGGACGAGCAGTACTTC
-,-,TRBV7-2,TRBJ1-2,CASSPSELGGGYTF,TGTGCCAGCAGCCCCTCCGAGCTGGGTGGAGGCTACACCTTC
-,TRBD1,TRBV27,TRBJ2-1,CASTGGRNEQFF,TGTGCCAGCACAGGGGGTCGAAATGAGCAGTTCTTC
-,-,TRBV29-1,TRBJ2-3,CSVQSPGTDTQYF,TGCAGCGTCCAAAGCCCGGGCACAGATACGCAGTATTTT